This T cell receptor (beta chain) was profiled in a study of blood T cell repertoires in COVID-19. On the study more broadly: The study drew acute and convalescent COVID-19 samples from the United States, Italy and Spain. T cells, B-cell-depleted T cells, or PBMCs supplied cDNA or gDNA.

Original data processing: Reference gene primer amplification in the assay estimated nucleated cell counts. Some clones are missing from TCRdb's copy, which holds only in-frame ones; the method was immunoSEQ multiplex PCR. V, J and clone size reflect that table, while D and trimming were determined from the DNA. Found here are tens of thousands of clones, around 86% of them singletons; the top ten hold around 40%. V was shortened by 0 bases and J by 4 bases, with 10 bases between the two germline ends. This CDR3 comprises 15 residues. Per the germline V gene, CDR1 is KGHSH and CDR2 is LQKENI. Source material: peripheral blood. This chain joins TRBV18 and TRBJ2-1; TRBD1 might be the D (5 bases). The receptor was derived from a man aged 80 or over with acute or convalescent COVID-19. The CDR3 DNA is TGTGCCAGCTCACCACCCGGACAAGTGTACAATGAGCAGTTCTTC. Amino acids: CASSPPGQVYNEQFF. Full variable domain (outside the CDR3, taken from reference TRBV18 and TRBJ2-1): NAGVMQNPRHLVRRRGQEARLRCSPMKGHSHVYWYRQLPEEGLKFMVYLQKENIIDESGMPKERFSAEFPKEGPSILRIQQVVRGDSAAYFCASSPPGQVYNEQFFGPGTRLTVL.